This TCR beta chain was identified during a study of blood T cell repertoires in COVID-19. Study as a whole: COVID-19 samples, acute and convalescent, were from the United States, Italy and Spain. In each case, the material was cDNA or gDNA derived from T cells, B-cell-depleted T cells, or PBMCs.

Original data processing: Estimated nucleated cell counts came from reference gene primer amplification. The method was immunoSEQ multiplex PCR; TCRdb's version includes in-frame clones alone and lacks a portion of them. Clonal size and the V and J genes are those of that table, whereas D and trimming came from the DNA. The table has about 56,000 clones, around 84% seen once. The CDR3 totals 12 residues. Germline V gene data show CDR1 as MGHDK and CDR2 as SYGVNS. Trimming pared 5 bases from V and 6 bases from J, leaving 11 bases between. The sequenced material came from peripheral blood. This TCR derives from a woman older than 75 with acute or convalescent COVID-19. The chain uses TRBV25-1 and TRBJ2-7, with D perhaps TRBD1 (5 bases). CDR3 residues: CASSTSGIEQYF. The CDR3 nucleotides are TGTGCCAGCAGTACGTCAGGGATCGAGCAGTACTTC.